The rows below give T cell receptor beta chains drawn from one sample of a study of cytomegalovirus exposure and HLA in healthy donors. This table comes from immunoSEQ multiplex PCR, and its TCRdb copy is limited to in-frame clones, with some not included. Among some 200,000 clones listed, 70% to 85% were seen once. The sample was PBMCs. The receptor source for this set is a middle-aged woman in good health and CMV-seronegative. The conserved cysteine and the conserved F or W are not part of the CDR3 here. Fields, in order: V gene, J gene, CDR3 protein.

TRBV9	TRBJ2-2	ASSISGSVPNTGELF
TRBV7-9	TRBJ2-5	ASSAPGTGIETQY
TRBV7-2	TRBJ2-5	ASSDRVRGETQY
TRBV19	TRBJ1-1	ASRGNRGDAEAF
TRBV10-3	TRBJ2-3	AISERHVLGARDTDTQY
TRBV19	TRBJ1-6	ASSEGQAGNSPLH
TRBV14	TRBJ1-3	ASSQVGVVSSGNTIY
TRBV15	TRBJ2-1	AISSVAGGVNEQF
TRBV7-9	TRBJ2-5	ASSSEGFLYQETQY
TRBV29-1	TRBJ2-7	SVEEASGSSYEQY
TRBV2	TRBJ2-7	ASSEGQGSYEQY
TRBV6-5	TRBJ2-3	ASSTGAVGTDTQY
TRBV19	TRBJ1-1	ASRQGTMNTEAF
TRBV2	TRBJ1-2	ASSVSQEVLT
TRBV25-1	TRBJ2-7	ASSGTGAPVYEQY
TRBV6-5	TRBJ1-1	ASRTTGTTEAF
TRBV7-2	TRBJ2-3	ASSFNSRTDTQY
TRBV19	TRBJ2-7	ASSPGTSVYEQY
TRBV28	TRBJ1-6	ASSPPTGRGSPLH
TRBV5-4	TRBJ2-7	ASSLDFGQGVIYEQY
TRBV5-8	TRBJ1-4	ASRWDREEKLF
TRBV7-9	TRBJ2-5	ASSLGRETQY
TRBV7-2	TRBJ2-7	ASSSRDEQY
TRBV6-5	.	ASRDGDISYEQY
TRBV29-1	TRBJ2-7	SVGTGFTDEQY
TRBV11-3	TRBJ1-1	ASSRNRGRLGEAF